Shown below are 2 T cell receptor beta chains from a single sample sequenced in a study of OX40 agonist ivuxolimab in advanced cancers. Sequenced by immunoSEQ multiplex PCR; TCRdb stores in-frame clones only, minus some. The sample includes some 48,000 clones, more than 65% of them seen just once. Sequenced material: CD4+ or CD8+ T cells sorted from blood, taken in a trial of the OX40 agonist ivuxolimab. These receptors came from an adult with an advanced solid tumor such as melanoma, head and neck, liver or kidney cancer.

The CDR3 bases are TGTGCCAGAAGCTTAGGAGGTAGGGAGGGGAGGGCCGGGGAGCTGTTTTTT. Translated: CARSLGGREGRAGELFF. The rearrangement uses TRBV7-5 and TRBJ2-2; TRBD2, as called in the table, went unchecked against the DNA. TRBV7-5 is an annotated pseudogene. The CDR3 loop spans 17 amino acids.

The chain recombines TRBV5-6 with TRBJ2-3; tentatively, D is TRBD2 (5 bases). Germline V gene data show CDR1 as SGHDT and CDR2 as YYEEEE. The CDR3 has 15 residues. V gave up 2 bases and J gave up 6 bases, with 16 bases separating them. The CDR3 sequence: CASSFPRRGFDTQYF. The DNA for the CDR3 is TGTGCCAGCAGCTTCCCGAGACGCGGGTTCGATACGCAGTATTTT.